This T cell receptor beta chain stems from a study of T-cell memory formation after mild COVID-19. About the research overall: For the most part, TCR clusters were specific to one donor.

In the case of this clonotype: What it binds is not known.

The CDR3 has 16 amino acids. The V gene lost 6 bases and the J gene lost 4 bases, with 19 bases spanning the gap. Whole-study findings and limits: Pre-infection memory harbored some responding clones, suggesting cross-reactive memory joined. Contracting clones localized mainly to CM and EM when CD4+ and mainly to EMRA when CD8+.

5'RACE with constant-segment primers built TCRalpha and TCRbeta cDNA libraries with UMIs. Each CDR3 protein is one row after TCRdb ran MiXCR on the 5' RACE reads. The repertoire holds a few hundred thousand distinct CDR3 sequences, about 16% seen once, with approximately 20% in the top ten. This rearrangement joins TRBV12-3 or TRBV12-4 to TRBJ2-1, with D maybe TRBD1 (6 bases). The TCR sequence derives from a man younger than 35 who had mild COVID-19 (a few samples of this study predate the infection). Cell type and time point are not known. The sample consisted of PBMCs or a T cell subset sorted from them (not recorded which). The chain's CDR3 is CASSPWLGTTYNEQFF. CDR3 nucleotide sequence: TGTGCCAGCAGCCCCTGGTTGGGGACAACTTACAATGAGCAGTTCTTC.